This T cell receptor beta chain derives from a study of blood T cell repertoires in COVID-19. Original analysis: Estimates of nucleated cell counts were drawn from the amplification of reference gene primers. The method was immunoSEQ multiplex PCR; TCRdb's version includes in-frame clones alone and lacks a portion of them. V and J calls and clone size are those listed in that table; D and trimming were worked out from the DNA. The data show hundreds of thousands of clones, 85% to 90% seen once. Germline-derived CDR1 and CDR2 are MDHEN and SYDVKM. The CDR3 is 16 amino acids. The ends lost 6 bases at V and 4 bases at J; junction bases unmatched: 12.

Sequenced: peripheral blood. This sequence joins TRBV28 and TRBJ2-1; 7 bases are shared with TRBD1. This receptor was taken from a man between 50 and 59 years old with COVID-19, enrolled during active disease. CDR3 nucleotides: TGTGCCAGCAGCCTGACCGGGACAGAACCTTACAATGAGCAGTTCTTC. It codes for CASSLTGTEPYNEQFF.